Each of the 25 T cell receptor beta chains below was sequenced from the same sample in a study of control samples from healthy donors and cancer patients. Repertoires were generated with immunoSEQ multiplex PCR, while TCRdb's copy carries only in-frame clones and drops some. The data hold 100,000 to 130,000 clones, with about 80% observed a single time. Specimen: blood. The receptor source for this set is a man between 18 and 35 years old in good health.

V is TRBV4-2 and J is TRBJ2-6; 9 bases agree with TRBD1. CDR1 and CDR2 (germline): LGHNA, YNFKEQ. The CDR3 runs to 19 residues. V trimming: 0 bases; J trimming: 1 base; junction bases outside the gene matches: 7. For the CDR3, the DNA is TGTGCCAGCAGCCAAGATAAGGGACAGGGTTGGTCTGGGGCCAACGTCCTGACTTTC. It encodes CASSQDKGQGWSGANVLTF.

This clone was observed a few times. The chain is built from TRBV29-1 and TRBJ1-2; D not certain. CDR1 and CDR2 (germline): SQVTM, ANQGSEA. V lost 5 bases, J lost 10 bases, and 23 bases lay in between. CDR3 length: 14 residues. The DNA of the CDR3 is TGCAGCGTTCCAGCCACTGGTTCTATTCGTGACTACACCTTC. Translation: CSVPATGSIRDYTF.

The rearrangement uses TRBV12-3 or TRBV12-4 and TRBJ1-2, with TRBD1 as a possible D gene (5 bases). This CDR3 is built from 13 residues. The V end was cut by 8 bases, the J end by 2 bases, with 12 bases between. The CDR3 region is CASAGTWNYGYTF. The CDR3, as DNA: TGTGCCAGCGCCGGGACTTGGAACTATGGCTACACCTTC.

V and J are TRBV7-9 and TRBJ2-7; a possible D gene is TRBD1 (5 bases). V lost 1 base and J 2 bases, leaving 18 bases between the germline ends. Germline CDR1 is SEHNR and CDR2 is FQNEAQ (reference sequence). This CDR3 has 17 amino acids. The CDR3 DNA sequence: TGTGCCAGCAGCTTAGAAAAATCCCCGCCAGGGCCCTACGAGCAGTACGTC. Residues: CASSLEKSPPGPYEQYV.

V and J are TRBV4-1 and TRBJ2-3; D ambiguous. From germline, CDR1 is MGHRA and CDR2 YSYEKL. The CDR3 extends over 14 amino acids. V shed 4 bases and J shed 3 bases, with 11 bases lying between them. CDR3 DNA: TGCGCCAGCAGCCCGGTTCGGTCGACAGATACGCAGTATTTT. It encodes CASSPVRSTDTQYF.

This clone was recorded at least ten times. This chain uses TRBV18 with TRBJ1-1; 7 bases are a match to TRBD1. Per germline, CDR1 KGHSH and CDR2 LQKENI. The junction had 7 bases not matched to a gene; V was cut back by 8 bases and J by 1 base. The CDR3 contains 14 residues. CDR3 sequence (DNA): TGTGCCAGCCGGGGGAGGGGGCAGAACACTGAAGCTTTCTTT. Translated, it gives CASRGRGQNTEAFF.

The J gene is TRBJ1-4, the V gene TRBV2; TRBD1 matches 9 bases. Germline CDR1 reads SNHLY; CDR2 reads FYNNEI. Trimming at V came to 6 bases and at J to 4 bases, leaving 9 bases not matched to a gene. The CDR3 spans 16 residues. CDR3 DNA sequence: TGTGCCAGCAGGGGACAGGGAGGAGCGCTTAATGAAAAACTGTTTTTT. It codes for CASRGQGGALNEKLFF.

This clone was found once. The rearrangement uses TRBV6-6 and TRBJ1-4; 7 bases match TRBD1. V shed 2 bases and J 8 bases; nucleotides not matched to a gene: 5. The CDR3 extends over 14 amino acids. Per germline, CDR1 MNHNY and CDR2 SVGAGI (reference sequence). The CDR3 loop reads CASSYGQEKEKLFF. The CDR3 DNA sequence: TGTGCCAGCAGTTACGGACAGGAAAAAGAAAAACTGTTTTTT.

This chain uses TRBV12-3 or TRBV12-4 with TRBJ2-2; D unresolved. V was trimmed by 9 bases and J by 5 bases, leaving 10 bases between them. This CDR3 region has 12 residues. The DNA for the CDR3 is TGTGCCAGAGCAACCCAGACCGGGGAGCTGTTTTTT. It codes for CARATQTGELFF.

The CDR3 bases are TGTGCCAGCTCCATTGCTCAGACAGGGATCTATGGCTACACCTTC. This codes for CASSIAQTGIYGYTF. This chain uses TRBV18 with TRBJ1-2; the match to TRBD1 covers 7 bases. After removal of 6 bases from V and 4 bases from J, the junction contained 11 bases not matched to a gene. Germline V gene lookup returns CDR1 KGHSH and CDR2 LQKENI. This CDR3 contains 15 residues.

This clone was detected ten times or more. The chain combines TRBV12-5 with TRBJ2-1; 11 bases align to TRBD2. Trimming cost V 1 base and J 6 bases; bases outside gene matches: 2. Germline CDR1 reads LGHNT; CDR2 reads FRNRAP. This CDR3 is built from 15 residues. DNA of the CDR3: TGTGCTAGTGGTTTGGGAACTAGCGGGGGCAATGAGCAGTTCTTC. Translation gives CASGLGTSGGNEQFF. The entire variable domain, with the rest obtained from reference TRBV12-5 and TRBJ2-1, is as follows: DARVTQTPRHKVTEMGQEVTMRCQPILGHNTVFWYRQTMMQGLELLAYFRNRAPLDDSGMPKDRFSAEMPDATLATLKIQPSEPRDSAVYFCASGLGTSGGNEQFFGPGTRLTVL.

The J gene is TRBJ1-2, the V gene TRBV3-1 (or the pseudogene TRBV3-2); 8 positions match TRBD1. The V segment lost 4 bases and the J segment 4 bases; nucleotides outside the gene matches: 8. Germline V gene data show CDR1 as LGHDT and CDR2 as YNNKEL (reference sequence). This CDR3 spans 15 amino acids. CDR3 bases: TGTGCCAGCAGCCCCCCCCAGGGGGCATTCTATGGCTACACCTTC. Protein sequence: CASSPPQGAFYGYTF.

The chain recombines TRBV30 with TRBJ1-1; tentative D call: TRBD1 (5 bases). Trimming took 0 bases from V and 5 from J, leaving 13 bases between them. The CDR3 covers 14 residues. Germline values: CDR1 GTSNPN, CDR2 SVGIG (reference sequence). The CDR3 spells CAWSVTKGMTEAFF. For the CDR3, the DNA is TGTGCCTGGAGTGTAACGAAGGGGATGACTGAAGCTTTCTTT.

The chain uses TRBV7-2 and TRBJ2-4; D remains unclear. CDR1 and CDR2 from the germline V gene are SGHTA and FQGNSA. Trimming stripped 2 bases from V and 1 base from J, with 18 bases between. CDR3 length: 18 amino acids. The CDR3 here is CASSLNPAGGTAKNIQYF. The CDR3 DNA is TGTGCCAGCAGCTTAAATCCTGCCGGTGGAACGGCCAAAAACATTCAGTACTTC.

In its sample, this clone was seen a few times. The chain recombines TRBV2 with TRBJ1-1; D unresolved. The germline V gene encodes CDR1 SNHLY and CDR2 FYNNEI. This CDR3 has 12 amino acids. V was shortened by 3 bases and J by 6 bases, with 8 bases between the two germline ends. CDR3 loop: CASSDGRPEAFF. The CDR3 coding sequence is TGTGCCAGCAGTGATGGACGTCCTGAAGCTTTCTTT. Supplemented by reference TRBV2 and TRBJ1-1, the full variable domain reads EPEVTQTPSHQVTQMGQEVILRCVPISNHLYFYWYRQILGQKVEFLVSFYNNEISEKSEIFDDQFSVERPDGSNFTLKIRSTKLEDSAMYFCASSDGRPEAFFGQGTRLTVV.

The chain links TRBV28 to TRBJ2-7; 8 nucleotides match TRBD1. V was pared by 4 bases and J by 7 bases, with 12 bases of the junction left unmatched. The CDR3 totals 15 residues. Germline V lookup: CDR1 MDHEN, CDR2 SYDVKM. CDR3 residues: CASSSQGVMANEQYF. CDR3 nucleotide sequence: TGTGCCAGCAGTTCACAGGGGGTGATGGCGAATGAGCAGTACTTC.

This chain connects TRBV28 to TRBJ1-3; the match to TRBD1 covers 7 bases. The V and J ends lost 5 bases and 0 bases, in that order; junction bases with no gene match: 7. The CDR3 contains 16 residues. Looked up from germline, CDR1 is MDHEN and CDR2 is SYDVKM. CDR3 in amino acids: CASSTQGGFSGNTIYF. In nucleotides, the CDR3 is TGTGCCAGCAGTACCCAGGGGGGATTCTCTGGAAACACCATATATTTT.

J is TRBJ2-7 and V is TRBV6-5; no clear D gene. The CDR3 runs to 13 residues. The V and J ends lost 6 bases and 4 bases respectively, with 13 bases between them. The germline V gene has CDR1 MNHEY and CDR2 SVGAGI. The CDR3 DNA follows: TGTGCCAGCAGCCTGAATTCAGAATACGAGCAGTACGTC. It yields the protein CASSLNSEYEQYV.

The CDR3 region is CATSSPGRGETQYF. The CDR3 region has the DNA TGTGCCACCAGCAGCCCCGGACGGGGGGAGACCCAGTACTTC. The chain joins TRBV15 to TRBJ2-5; D perhaps matches TRBD2 (6 bases). Germline V gives CDR1 LNHNV, CDR2 YYDKDF (reference sequence). CDR3 length: 14 residues. The V and J ends lost 3 bases and 5 bases respectively, with 13 bases between them.

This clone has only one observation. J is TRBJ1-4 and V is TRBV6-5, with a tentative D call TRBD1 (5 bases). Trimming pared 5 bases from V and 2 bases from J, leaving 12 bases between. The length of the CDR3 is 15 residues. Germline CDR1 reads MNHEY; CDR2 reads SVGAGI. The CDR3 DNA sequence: TGTGCCAGCAGTCAGGGTCGGGTCACTAATGAAAAACTGTTTTTT. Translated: CASSQGRVTNEKLFF.

CDR3 coding DNA: TGTGCCAGAAGGATAAGGACGGTAATTCGATGCACTGAAGCTTTCTTT. It is translated as CARRIRTVIRCTEAFF. V gene TRBV5-3 combines with J gene TRBJ1-1; D ambiguous. TRBV5-3 is identified as an open reading frame with a role that is uncertain. Trimming cost V 5 bases and J 4 bases, with 21 bases left between them. The CDR3 loop spans 16 amino acids.

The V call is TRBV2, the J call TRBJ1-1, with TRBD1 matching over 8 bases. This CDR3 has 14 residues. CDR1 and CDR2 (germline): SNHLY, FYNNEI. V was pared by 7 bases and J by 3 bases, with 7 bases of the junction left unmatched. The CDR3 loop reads CASKLTGGHTEAFF. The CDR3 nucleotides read TGTGCCAGCAAGTTAACAGGGGGGCACACTGAAGCTTTCTTT.

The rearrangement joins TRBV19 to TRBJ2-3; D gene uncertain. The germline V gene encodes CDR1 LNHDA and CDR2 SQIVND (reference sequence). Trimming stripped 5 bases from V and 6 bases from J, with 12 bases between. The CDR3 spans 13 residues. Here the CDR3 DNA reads TGTGCCAGTAGTCTAGGGCCCTCGGATACGCAGTATTTT. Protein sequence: CASSLGPSDTQYF.

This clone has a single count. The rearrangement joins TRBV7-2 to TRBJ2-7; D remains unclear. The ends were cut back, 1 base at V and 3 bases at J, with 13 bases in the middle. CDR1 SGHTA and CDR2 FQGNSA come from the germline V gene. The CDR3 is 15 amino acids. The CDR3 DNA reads TGTGCCAGCAGCTTAGTAGTCGACCCCGTCTACGAGCAGTACGTC. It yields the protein CASSLVVDPVYEQYV.

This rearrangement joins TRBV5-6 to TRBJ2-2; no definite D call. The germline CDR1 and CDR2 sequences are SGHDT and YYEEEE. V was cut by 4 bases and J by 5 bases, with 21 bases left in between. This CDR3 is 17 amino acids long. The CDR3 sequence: CASSRQIKAEWTGELFF. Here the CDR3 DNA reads TGTGCCAGCAGCAGGCAGATCAAGGCGGAGTGGACCGGGGAGCTGTTTTTT.